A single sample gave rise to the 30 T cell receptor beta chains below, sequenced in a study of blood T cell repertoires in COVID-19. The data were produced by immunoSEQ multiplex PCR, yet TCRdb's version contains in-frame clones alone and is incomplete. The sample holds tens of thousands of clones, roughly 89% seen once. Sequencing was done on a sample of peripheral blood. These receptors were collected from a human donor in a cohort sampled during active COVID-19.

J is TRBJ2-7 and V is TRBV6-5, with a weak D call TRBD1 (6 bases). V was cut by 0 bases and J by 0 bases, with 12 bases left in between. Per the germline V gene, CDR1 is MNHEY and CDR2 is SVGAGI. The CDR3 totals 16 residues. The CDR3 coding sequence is TGTGCCAGCAGTTACTCGGCAGGGGAGAGCTCCTACGAGCAGTACTTC. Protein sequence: CASSYSAGESSYEQYF.

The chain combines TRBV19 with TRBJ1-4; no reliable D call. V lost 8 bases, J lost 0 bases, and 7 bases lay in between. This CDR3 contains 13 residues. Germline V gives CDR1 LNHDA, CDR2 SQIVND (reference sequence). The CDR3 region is CASCRTTNEKLFF. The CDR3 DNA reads TGTGCCAGTTGCAGGACAACTAATGAAAAACTGTTTTTT.

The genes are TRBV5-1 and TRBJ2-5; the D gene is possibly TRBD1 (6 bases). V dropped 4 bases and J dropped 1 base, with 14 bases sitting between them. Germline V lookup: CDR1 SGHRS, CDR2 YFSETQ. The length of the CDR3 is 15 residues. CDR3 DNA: TGCGCCAGCAGCACCCGGAGAGGGGGCCAAGAGACCCAGTACTTC. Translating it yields CASSTRRGGQETQYF. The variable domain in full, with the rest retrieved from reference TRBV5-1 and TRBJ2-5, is KAGVTQTPRYLIKTRGQQVTLSCSPISGHRSVSWYQQTPGQGLQFLFEYFSETQRNKGNFPGRFSGRQFSNSRSEMNVSTLELGDSALYLCASSTRRGGQETQYFGPGTRLLVL.

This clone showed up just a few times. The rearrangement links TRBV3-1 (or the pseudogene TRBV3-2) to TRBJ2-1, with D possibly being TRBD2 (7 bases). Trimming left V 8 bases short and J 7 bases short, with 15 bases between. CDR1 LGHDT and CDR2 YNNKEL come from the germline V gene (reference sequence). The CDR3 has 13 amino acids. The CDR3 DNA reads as TGTGCCAGCGGGGGCGGGAGACGGAATGAGCAGTTCTTC. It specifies CASGGGRRNEQFF.

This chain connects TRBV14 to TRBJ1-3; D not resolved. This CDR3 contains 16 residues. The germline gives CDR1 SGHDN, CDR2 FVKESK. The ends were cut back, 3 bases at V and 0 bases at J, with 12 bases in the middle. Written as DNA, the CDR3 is TGTGCCAGCAGCCAGGAGGGTCCCGTCTCTGGAAACACCATATATTTT. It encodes CASSQEGPVSGNTIYF.

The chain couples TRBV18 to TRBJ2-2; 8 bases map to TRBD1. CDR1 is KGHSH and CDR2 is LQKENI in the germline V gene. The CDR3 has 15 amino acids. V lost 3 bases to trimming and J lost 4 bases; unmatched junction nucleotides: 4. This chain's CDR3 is CASSPLGQGTGELFF. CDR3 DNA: TGTGCCAGCTCACCGTTAGGACAGGGCACCGGGGAGCTGTTTTTT.

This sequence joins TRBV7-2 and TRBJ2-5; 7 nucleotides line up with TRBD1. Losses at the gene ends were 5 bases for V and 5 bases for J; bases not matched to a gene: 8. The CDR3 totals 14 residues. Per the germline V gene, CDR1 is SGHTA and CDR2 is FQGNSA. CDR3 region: CASSTGDRRETQYF. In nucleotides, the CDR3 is TGTGCCAGCAGCACAGGGGACCGGCGGGAGACCCAGTACTTC.

This CDR3 reads CASSELRTGGFYSNQPQHF. The DNA for the CDR3 is TGTGCCAGCAGTGAACTAAGGACAGGGGGTTTCTATAGCAATCAGCCCCAGCATTTT. The rearrangement uses TRBV6-1 and TRBJ1-5; 10 nucleotides agree with TRBD1. With V trimmed by 2 bases and J by 0 bases, 10 bases remained unmatched. This CDR3 comprises 19 residues. Germline V gene lookup returns CDR1 MNHNS and CDR2 SASEGT.

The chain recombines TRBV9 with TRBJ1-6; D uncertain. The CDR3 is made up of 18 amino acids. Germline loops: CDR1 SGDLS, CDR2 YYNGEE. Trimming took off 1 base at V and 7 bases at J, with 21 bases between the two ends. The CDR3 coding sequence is TGTGCCAGCAGCGTAAAGATAGGGCGGGCAGCTAAAAATTCACCCCTCCACTTT. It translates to CASSVKIGRAAKNSPLHF. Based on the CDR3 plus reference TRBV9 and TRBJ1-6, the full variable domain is DSGVTQTPKHLITATGQRVTLRCSPRSGDLSVYWYQQSLDQGLQFLIQYYNGEERAKGNILERFSAQQFPDLHSELNLSSLELGDSALYFCASSVKIGRAAKNSPLHFGNGTRLTVT.

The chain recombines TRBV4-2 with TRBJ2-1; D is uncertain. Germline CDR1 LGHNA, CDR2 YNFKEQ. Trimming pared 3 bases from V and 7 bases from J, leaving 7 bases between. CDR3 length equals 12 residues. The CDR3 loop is CASSQSRNEQFF. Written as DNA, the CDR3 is TGTGCCAGCAGCCAGTCCCGGAATGAGCAGTTCTTC.

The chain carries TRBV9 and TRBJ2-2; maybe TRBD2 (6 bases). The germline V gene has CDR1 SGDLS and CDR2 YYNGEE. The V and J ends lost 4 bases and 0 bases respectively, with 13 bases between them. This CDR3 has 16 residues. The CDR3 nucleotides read TGTGCCAGCAGCTCCTCGGGGGAAGCGAACACCGGGGAGCTGTTTTTT. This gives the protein CASSSSGEANTGELFF.

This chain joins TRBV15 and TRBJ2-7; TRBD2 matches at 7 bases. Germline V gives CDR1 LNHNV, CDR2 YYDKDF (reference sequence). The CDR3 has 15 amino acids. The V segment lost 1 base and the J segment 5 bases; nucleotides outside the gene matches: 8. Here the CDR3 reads CATSRGGGSGNEQYF. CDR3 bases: TGTGCCACCAGCAGAGGCGGCGGGAGTGGCAACGAGCAGTACTTC.

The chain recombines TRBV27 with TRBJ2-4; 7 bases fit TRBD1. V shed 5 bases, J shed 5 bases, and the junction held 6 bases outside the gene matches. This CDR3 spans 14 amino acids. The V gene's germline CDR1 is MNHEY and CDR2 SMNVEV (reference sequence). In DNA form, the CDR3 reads TGTGCCAGCAGTCGGACAGGCTTGGAAAACATTCAGTACTTC. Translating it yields CASSRTGLENIQYF.

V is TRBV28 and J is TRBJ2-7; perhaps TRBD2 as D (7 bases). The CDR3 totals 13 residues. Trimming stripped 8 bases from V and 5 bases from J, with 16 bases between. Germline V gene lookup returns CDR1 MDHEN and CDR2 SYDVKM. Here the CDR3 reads CASERGGEHEQYF. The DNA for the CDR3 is TGTGCCAGCGAAAGGGGGGGGGAACACGAGCAGTACTTC.

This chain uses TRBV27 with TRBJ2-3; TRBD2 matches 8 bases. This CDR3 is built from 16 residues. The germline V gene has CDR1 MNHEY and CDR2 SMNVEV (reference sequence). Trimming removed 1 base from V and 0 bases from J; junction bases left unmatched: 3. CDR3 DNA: TGTGCCAGCAGTTTATTTCCTAGCGGGAGCACAGATACGCAGTATTTT. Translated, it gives CASSLFPSGSTDTQYF.

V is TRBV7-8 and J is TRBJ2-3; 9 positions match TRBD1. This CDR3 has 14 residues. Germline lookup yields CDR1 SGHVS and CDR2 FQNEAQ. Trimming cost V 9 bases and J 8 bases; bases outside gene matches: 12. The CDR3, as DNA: TGTGCCAGTTCACGGGACAGGGTCGCCGTTACGCAGTATTTT. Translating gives CASSRDRVAVTQYF.

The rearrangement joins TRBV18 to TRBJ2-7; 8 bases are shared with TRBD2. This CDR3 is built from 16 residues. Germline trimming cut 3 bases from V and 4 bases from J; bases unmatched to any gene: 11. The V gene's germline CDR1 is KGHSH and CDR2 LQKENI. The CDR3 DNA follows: TGTGCCAGCTCACCCGATCGACCCGGGGGGGTTTACGAGCAGTACTTC. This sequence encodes CASSPDRPGGVYEQYF.

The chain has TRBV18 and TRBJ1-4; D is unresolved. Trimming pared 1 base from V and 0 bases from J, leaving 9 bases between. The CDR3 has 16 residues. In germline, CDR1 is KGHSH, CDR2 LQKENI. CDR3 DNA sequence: TGTGCCAGCTCACCACTCAACAGAGCAACTAATGAAAAACTGTTTTTT. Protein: CASSPLNRATNEKLFF.

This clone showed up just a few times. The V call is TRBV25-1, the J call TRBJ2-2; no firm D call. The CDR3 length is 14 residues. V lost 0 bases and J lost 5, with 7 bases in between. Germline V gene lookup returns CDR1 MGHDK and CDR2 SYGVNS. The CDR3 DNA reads TGTGCCAGCAGTGAATATCGCAGAACCGGGGAGCTGTTTTTT. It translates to CASSEYRRTGELFF. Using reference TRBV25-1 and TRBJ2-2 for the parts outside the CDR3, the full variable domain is EADIYQTPRYLVIGTGKKITLECSQTMGHDKMYWYQQDPGMELHLIHYSYGVNSTEKGDLSSESTVSRIRTEHFPLTLESARPSHTSQYLCASSEYRRTGELFFGEGSRLTVL.

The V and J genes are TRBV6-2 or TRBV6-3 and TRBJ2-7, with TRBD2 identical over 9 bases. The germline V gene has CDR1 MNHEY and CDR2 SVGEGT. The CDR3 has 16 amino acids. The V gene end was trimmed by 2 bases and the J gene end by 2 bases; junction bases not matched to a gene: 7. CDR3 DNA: TGTGCCAGCAGTTACCCATGGACTAGCGAGCCCTACGAGCAGTACTTC. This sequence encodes CASSYPWTSEPYEQYF.

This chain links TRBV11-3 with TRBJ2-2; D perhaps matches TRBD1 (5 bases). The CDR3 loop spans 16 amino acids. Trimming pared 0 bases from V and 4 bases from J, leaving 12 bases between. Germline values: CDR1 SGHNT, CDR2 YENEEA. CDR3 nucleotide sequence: TGTGCCAGCAGCTTAGATATGGGGCTCGGCACCGGGGAGCTGTTTTTT. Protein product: CASSLDMGLGTGELFF.

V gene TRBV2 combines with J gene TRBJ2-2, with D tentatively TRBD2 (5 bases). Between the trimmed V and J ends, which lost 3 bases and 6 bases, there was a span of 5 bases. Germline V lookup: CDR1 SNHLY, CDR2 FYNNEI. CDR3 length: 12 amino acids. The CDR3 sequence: CASSEEAGELFF. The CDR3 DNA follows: TGTGCCAGCAGTGAGGAGGCCGGGGAGCTGTTTTTT.

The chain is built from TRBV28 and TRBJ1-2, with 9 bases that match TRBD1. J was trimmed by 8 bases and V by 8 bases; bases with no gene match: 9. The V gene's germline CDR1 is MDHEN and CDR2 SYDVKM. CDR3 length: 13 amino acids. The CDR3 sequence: CASLGTGRRGYTF. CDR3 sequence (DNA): TGTGCCAGCCTCGGGACAGGGCGTAGGGGCTACACCTTC.

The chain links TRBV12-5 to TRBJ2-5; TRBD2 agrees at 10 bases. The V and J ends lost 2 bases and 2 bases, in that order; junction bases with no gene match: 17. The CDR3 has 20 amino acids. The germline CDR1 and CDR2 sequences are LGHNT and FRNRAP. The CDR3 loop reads CASGLLRLAGDFQGQETQYF. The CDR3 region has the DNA TGTGCTAGTGGTTTGCTTAGGCTAGCGGGGGATTTTCAGGGACAAGAGACCCAGTACTTC.

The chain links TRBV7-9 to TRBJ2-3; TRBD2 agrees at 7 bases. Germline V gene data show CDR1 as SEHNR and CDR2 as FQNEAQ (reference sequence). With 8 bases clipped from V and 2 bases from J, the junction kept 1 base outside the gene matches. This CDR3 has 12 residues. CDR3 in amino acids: CASGGDTDTQYF. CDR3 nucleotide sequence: TGTGCCAGCGGGGGGGACACAGATACGCAGTATTTT.

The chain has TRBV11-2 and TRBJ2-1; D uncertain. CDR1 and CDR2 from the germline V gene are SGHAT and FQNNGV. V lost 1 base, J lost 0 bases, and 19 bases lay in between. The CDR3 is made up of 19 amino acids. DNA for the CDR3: TGTGCCAGCAGCTTAGGGCCCCCAGATTTCTCGGGCTCCTACAATGAGCAGTTCTTC. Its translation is CASSLGPPDFSGSYNEQFF.

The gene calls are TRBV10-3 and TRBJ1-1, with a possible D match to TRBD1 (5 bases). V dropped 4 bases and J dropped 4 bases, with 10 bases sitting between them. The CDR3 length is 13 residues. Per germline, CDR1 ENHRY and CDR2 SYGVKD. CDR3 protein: CAISGGRGTEAFF. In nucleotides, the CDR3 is TGTGCCATCAGTGGGGGGAGGGGCACTGAAGCTTTCTTT.

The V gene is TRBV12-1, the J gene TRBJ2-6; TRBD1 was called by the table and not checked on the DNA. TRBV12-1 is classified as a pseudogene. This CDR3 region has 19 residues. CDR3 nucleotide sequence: TGTGCCAGCAGCTCCCCTCCGGGACAGTCTAGGCCTGGGGCCAACGTCCTGACTTTC. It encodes CASSSPPGQSRPGANVLTF.

CDR3 loop: CASSLKERGREQYF. CDR3 nucleotide sequence: TGTGCCAGCAGCTTAAAGGAGCGGGGAAGGGAGCAGTACTTC. The J gene is TRBJ2-7, the V gene TRBV7-2, with TRBD2 identical over 7 bases. Germline V gene lookup returns CDR1 SGHTA and CDR2 FQGNSA. V lost 2 bases and J lost 7; bases outside the gene matches: 8. The CDR3 is 14 residues long.

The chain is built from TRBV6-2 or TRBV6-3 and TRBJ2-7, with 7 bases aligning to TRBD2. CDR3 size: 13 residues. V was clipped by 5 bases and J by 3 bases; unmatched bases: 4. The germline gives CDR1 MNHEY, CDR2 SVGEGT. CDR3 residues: CASSIGLDYEQYF. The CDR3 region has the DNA TGTGCCAGCAGTATCGGACTAGACTACGAGCAGTACTTC.